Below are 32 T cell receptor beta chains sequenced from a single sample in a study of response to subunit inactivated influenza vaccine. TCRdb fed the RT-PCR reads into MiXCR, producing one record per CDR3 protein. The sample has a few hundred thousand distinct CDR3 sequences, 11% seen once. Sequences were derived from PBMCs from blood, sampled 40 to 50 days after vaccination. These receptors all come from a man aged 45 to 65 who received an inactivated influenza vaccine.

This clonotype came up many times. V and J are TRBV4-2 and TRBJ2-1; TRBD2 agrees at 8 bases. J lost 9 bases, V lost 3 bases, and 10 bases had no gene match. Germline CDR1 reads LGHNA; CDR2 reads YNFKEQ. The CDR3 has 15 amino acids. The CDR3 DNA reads TGTGCCAGCAGCCAGGGCCAGCGGGAGACTGGTGAGCAGTTCTTC. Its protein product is CASSQGQRETGEQFF.

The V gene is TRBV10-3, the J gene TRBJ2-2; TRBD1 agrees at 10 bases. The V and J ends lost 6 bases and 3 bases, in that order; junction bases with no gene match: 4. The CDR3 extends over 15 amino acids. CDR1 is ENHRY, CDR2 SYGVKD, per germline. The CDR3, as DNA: TGTGCCATCAGGGCCGGGACAGGGGACACCGGGGAGCTGTTTTTT. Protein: CAIRAGTGDTGELFF.

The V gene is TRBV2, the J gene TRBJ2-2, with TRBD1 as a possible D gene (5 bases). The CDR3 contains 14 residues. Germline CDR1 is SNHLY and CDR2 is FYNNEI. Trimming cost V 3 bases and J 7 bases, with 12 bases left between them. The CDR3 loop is CASSDGQGVGELFF. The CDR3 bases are TGTGCCAGCAGTGACGGCCAGGGCGTCGGGGAGCTGTTTTTT.

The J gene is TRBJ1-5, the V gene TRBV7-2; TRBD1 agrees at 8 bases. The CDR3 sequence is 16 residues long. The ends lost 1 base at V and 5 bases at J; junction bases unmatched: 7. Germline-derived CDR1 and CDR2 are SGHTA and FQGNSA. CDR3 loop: CASSLGAGGRYQPQHF. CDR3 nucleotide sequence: TGTGCCAGCAGCTTAGGGGCAGGGGGCAGGTATCAGCCCCAGCATTTT.

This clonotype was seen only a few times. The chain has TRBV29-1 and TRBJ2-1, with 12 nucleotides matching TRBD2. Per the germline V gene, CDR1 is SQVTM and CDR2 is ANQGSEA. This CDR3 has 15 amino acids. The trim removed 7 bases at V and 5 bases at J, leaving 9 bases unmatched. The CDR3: CSDRPLAGGNNEQFF. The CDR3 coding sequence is TGCAGCGACAGACCCCTAGCGGGAGGGAACAATGAGCAGTTCTTC.

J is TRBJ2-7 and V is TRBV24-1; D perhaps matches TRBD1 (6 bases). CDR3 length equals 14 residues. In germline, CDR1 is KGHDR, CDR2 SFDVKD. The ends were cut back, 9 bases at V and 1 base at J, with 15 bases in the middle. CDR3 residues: CATADRRFSYEQYF. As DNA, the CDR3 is TGTGCCACCGCCGACAGGAGATTTTCCTACGAGCAGTACTTC.

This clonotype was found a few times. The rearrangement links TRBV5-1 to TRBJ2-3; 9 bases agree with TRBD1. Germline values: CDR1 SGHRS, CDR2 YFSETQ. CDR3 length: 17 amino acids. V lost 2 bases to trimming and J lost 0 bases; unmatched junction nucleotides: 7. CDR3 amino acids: CASSFTGGPSSTDTQYF. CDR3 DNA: TGCGCCAGCAGCTTCACAGGGGGCCCCTCTAGCACAGATACGCAGTATTTT. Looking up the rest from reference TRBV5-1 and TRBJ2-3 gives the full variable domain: KAGVTQTPRYLIKTRGQQVTLSCSPISGHRSVSWYQQTPGQGLQFLFEYFSETQRNKGNFPGRFSGRQFSNSRSEMNVSTLELGDSALYLCASSFTGGPSSTDTQYFGPGTRLTVL.

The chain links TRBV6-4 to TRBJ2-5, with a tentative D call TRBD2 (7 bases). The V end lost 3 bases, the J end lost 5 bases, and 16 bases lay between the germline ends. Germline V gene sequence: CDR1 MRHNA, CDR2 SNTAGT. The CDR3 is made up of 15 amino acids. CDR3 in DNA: TGTGCCAGCAGTGAGACAGAGGGGGGGCGTGAGACCCAGTACTTC. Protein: CASSETEGGRETQYF.

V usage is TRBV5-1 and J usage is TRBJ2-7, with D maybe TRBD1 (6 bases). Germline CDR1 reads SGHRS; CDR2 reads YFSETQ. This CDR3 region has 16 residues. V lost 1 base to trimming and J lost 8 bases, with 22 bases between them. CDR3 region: CASSLSSASDRLKQYF. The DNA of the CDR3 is TGCGCCAGCAGCTTGTCCAGCGCGAGTGACAGGCTAAAGCAGTACTTC.

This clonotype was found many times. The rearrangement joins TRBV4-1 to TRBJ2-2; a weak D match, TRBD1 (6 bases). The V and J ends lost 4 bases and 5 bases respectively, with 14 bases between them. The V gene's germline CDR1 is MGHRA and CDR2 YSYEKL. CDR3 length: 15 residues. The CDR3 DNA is TGCGCCAGCAGCCTTGAGACAGGCAGGACCGGGGAGCTGTTTTTT. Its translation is CASSLETGRTGELFF.

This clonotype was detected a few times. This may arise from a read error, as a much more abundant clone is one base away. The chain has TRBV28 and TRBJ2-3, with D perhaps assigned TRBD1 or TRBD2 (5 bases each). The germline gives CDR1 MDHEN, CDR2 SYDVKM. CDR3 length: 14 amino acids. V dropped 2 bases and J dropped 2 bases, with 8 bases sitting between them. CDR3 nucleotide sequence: TGTGCCAGCAGTTTACCAGGGACCACAGATACGCAGTATTTT. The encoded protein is CASSLPGTTDTQYF. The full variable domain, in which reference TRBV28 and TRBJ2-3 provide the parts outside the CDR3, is DVKVTQSSRYLVKRTGEKVFLECVQDMDHENMFWYRQDPGLGLRLIYFSYDVKMKEKGDIPEGYSVSREKKERFSLILESASTNQTSMYLCASSLPGTTDTQYFGPGTRLTVL.

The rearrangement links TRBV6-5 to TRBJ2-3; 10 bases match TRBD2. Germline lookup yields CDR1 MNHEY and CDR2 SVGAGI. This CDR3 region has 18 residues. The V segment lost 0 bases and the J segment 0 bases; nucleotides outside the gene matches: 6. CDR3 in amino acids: CASSYSALAGDSTDTQYF. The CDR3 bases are TGTGCCAGCAGTTACTCCGCTCTAGCGGGGGATAGCACAGATACGCAGTATTTT.

The CDR3 loop is CAISASGTNGYTF. CDR3 DNA: TGTGCCATCAGTGCGTCCGGGACGAATGGCTACACCTTC. V usage is TRBV10-3 and J usage is TRBJ1-2; D is possibly TRBD1 (5 bases). CDR1 and CDR2 (germline): ENHRY, SYGVKD. V lost 4 bases to trimming and J lost 6 bases, with 12 bases between them. The CDR3 spans 13 residues.

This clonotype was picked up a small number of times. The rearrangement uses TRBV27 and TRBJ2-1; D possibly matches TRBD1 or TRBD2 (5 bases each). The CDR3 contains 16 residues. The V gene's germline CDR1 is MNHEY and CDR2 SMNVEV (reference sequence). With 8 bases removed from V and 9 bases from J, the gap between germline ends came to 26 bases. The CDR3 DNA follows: TGTGCCAGCGGTAGACCAGGGAGCCCACAAAGGCGTGAGCAGTTCTTC. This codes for CASGRPGSPQRREQFF.

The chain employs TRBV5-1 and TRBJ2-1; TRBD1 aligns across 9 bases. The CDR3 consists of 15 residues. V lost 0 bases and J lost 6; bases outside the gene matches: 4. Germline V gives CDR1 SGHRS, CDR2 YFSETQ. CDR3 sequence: CASSLGGQGTNEQFF. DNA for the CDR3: TGCGCCAGCAGCTTGGGAGGACAGGGGACCAATGAGCAGTTCTTC.

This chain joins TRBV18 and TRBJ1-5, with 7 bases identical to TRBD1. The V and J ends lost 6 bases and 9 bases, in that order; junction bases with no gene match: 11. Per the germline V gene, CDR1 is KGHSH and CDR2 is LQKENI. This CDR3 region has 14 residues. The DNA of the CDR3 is TGTGCCAGCTCCCTCGGACAGGCCCCGCCGCCCCAGCATTTT. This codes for CASSLGQAPPPQHF.

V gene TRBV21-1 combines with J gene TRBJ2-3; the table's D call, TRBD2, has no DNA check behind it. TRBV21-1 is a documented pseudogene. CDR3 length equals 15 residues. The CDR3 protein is CASSKGGRGTDTQYF. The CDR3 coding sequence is TGTGCCAGCAGCAAAGGCGGCAGGGGAACAGATACGCAGTATTTT.

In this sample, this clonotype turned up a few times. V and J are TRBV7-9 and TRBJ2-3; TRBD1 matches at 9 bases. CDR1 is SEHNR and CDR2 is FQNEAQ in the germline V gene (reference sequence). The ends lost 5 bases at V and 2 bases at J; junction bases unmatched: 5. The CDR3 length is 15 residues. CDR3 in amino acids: CASSRDRGYTDTQYF. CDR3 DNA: TGTGCCAGCAGCCGAGACAGGGGGTACACAGATACGCAGTATTTT.

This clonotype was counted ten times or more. CDR3: CSARLTTGYNEQFF. The CDR3 DNA is TGCAGCGCTCGTCTGACAACTGGCTACAATGAGCAGTTCTTC. The V and J genes are TRBV29-1 and TRBJ2-1; D is unresolved. Germline CDR1 and CDR2: SQVTM and ANQGSEA. V lost 7 bases and J lost 3, with 16 bases in between. CDR3 length equals 14 residues.

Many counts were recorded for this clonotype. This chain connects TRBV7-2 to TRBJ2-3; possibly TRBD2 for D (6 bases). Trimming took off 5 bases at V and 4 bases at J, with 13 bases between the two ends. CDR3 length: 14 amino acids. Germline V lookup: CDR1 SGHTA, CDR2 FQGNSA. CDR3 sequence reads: CASSPGTFSDTQYF. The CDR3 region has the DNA TGTGCCAGCAGCCCCGGGACTTTCTCAGATACGCAGTATTTT.

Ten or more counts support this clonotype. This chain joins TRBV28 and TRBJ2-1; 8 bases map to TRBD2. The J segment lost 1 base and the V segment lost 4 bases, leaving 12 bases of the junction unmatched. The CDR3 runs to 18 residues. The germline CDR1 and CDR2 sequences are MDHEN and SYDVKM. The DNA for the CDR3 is TGTGCCAGCAGTTCCCGCATCTGGGCTAGCGGGTCCTACAATGAGCAGTTCTTC. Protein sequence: CASSSRIWASGSYNEQFF.

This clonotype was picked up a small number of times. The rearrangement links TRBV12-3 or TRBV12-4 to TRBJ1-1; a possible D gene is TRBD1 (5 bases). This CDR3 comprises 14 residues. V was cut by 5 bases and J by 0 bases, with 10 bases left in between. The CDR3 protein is CASSPMTVNTEAFF. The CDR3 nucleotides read TGTGCCAGCAGTCCGATGACAGTGAACACTGAAGCTTTCTTT.

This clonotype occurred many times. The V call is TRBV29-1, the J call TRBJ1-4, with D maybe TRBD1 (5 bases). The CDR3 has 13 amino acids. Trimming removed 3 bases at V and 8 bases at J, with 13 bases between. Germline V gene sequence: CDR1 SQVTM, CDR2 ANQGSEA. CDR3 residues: CSVDTGPGEKLFF. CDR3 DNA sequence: TGCAGCGTTGATACAGGCCCGGGGGAAAAACTGTTTTTT.

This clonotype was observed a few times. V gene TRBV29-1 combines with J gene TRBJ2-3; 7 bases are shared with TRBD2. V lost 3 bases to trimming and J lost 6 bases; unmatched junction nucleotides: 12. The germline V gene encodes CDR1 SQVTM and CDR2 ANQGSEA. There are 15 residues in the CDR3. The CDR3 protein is CSVDLDGGSGDTQYF. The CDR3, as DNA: TGCAGCGTTGACCTCGACGGGGGGAGCGGTGATACGCAGTATTTT.

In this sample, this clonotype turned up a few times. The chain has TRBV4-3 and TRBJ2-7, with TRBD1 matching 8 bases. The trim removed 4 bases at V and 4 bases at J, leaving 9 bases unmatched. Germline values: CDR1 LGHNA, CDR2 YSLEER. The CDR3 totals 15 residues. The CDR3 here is CASSPTGGAGYEQYF. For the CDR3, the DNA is TGCGCCAGCAGCCCCACAGGGGGAGCAGGGTACGAGCAGTACTTC.

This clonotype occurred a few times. CDR3 bases: TGCAGCGTTGGGGGCGGGTTGGAACCCTACGAGCAGTACTTC. Its translation is CSVGGGLEPYEQYF. The chain joins TRBV29-1 to TRBJ2-7, with D tentatively TRBD1 or TRBD2 (5 bases each). The CDR3 is 14 amino acids. Germline V CDR1 and CDR2: SQVTM, ANQGSEA. Trimming shortened V by 4 bases and J by 2 bases, and 15 bases separated the two germline ends.

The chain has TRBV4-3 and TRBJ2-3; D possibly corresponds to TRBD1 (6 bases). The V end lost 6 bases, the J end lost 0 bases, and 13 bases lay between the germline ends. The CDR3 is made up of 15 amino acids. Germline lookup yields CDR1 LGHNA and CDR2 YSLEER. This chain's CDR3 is CASRTGLTSTDTQYF. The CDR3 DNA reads TGCGCCAGCAGAACAGGGTTAACTAGCACAGATACGCAGTATTTT.

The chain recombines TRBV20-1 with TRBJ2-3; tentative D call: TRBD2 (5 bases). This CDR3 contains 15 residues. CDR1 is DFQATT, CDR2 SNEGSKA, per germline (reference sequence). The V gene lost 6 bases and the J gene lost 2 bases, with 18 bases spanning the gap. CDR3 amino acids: CSAGKRETSTDTQYF. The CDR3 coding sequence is TGCAGTGCCGGAAAACGGGAAACGTCCACAGATACGCAGTATTTT.

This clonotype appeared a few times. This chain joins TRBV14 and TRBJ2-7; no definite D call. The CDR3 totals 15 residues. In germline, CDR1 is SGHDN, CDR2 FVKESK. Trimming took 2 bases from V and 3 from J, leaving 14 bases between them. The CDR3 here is CASSQIGVVDYEQYF. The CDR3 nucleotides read TGTGCCAGCAGCCAAATTGGGGTTGTCGACTACGAGCAGTACTTC.

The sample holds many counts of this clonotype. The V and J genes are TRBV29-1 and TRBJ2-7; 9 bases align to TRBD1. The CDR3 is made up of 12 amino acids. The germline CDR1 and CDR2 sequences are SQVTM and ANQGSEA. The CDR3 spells CEALDRGDEQYF. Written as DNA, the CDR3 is TGCGAAGCGCTGGACAGGGGCGACGAGCAGTACTTC.

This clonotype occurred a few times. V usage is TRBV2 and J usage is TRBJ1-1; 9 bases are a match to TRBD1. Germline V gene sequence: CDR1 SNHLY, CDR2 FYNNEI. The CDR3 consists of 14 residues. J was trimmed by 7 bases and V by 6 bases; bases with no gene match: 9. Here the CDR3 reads CASSSSRDRVEAFF. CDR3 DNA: TGTGCCAGCAGCTCGTCCCGGGACAGGGTTGAAGCTTTCTTT.

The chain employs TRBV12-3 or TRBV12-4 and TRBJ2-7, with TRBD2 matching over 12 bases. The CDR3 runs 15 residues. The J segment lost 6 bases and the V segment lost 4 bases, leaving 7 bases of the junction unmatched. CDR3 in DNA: TGTGCCAGCAGTTGGACTAGCGGGAAGGCAGGCGAGCAGTACTTC. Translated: CASSWTSGKAGEQYF.